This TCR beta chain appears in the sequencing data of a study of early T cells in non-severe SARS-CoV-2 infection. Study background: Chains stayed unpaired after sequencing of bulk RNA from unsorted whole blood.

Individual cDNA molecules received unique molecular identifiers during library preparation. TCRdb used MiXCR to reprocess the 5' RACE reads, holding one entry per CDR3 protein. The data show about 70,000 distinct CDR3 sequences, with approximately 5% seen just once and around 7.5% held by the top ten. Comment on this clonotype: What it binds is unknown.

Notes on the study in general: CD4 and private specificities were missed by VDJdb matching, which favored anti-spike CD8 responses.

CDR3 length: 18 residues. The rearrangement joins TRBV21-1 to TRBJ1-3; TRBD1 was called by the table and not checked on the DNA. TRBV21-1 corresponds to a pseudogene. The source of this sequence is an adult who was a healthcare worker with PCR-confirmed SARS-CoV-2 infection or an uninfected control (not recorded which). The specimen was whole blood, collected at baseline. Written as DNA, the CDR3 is TGTGCCAGCAGCAAAGGCGCCAGCCAAGTGAGCTCTGGAAACACCATATATTTT. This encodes CASSKGASQVSSGNTIYF.